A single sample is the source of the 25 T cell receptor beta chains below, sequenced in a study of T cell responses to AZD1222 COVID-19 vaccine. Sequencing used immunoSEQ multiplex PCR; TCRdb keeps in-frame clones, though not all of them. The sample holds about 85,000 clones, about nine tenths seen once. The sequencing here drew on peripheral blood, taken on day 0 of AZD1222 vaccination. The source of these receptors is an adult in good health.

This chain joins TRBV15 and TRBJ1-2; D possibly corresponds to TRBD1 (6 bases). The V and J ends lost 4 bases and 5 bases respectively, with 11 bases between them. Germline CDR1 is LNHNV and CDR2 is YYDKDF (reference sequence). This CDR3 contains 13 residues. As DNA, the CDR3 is TGTGCCACCAGCATAGGGGGTGGGTATGGCTACACCTTC. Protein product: CATSIGGGYGYTF.

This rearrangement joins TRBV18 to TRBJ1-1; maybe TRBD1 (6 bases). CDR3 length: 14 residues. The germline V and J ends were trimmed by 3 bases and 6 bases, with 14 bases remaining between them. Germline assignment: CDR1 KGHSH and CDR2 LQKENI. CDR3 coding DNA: TGTGCCAGCTCACCCCCCTTTGACAGGTCTGAAGCTTTCTTT. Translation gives CASSPPFDRSEAFF.

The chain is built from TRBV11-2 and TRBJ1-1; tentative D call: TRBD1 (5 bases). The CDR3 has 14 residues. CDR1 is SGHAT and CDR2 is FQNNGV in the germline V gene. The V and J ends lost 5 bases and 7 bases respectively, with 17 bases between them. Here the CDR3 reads CASSPGQGLGEAFF. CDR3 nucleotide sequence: TGTGCCAGCAGCCCCGGACAAGGGCTTGGTGAAGCTTTCTTT.

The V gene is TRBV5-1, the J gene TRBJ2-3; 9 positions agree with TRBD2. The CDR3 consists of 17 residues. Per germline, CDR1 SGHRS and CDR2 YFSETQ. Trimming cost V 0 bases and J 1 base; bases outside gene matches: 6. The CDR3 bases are TGCGCCAGCAGCTTGGAAGTAGCGGGGGCCGGCACAGATACGCAGTATTTT. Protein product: CASSLEVAGAGTDTQYF.

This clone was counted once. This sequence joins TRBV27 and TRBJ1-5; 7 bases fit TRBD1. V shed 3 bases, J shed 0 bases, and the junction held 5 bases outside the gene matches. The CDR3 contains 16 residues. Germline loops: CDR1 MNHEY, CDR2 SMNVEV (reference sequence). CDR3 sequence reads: CASSFRGQNSNQPQHF. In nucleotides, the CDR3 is TGTGCCAGCAGTTTTCGGGGACAGAATAGCAATCAGCCCCAGCATTTT.

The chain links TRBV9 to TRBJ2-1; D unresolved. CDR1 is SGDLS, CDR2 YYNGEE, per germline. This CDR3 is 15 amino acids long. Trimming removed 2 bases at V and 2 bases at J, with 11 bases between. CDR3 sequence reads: CASSVGLHTYNEQFF. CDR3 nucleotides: TGTGCCAGCAGCGTTGGTCTCCATACCTACAATGAGCAGTTCTTC.

This chain's CDR3 is CASTPPKGPSSTDTQYF. The CDR3 coding sequence is TGTGCCAGCACCCCTCCCAAGGGCCCCTCAAGCACAGATACGCAGTATTTT. The chain couples TRBV7-9 to TRBJ2-3, with D unclear. Trimming cost V 7 bases and J 0 bases, with 20 bases left between them. This CDR3 has 17 amino acids. CDR1 is SEHNR, CDR2 FQNEAQ, per germline (reference sequence).

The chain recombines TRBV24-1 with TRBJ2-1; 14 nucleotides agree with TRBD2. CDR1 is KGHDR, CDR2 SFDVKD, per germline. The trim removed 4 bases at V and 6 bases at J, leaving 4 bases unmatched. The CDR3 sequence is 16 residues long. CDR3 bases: TGTGCCACCAGTGACCCTGGACTAGCGGGGGGCAATGAGCAGTTCTTC. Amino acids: CATSDPGLAGGNEQFF.

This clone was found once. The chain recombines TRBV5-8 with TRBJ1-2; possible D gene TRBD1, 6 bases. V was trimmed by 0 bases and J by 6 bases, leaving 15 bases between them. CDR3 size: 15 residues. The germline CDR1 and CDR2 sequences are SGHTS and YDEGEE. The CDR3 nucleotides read TGTGCCAGCAGCTTGGGTGGGCACGGGGGGCATGGCTACACCTTC. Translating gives CASSLGGHGGHGYTF.

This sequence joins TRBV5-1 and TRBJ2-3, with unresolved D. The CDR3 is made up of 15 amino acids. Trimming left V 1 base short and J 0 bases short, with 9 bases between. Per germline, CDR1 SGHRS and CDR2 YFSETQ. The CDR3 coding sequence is TGCGCCAGCAGCTTGATGACTTCTAGCACAGATACGCAGTATTTT. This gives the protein CASSLMTSSTDTQYF.

The CDR3 here is CASTGDYNQPQHF. DNA of the CDR3: TGTGCCAGCACAGGGGATTACAATCAGCCCCAGCATTTT. The chain links TRBV2 to TRBJ1-5; D might be TRBD1 (6 bases). CDR3 length: 13 residues. Trimming stripped 7 bases from V and 3 bases from J, with 10 bases between. CDR1 and CDR2 from the germline V gene are SNHLY and FYNNEI.

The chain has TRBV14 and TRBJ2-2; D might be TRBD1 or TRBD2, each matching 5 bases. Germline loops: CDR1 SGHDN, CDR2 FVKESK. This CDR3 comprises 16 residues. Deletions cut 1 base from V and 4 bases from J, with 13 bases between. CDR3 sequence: CASSQGTGLSTGELFF. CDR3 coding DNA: TGTGCCAGCAGCCAAGGCACGGGGCTGAGCACCGGGGAGCTGTTTTTT.

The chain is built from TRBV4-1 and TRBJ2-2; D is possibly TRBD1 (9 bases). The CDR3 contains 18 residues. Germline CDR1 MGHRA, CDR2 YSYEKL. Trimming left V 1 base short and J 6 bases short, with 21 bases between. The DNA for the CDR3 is TGCGCCAGCAGCCAAGCCCGGGGGGGACAGGGCCGATCCGGGGAGCTGTTTTTT. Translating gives CASSQARGGQGRSGELFF.

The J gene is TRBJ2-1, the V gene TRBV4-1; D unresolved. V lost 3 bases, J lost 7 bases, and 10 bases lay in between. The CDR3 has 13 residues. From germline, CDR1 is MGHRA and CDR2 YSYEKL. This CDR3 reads CASSQAGWNEQFF. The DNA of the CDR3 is TGCGCCAGCAGCCAGGCCGGGTGGAATGAGCAGTTCTTC.

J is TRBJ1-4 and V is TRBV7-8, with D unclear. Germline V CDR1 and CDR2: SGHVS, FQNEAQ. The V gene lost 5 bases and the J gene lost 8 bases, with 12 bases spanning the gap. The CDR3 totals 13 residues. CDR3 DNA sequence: TGTGCCAGCAGCCGAAGACACGGGGAAAAACTGTTTTTT. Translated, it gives CASSRRHGEKLFF.

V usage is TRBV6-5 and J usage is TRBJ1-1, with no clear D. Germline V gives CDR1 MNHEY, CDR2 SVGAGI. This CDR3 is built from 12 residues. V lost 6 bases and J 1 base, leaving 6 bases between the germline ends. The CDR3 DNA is TGTGCCAGCAGCCCCCAGAACACTGAAGCTTTCTTT. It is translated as CASSPQNTEAFF.

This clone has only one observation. Here the CDR3 reads CASSSDSPSPYNEQFF. The CDR3, as DNA: TGTGCCAGCAGCTCGGACTCACCCTCGCCCTACAATGAGCAGTTCTTC. The chain combines TRBV14 with TRBJ2-1; D is perhaps TRBD2 (5 bases). In germline, CDR1 is SGHDN, CDR2 FVKESK. This CDR3 comprises 16 residues. Trimming removed 5 bases from V and 2 bases from J, with 16 bases in between.

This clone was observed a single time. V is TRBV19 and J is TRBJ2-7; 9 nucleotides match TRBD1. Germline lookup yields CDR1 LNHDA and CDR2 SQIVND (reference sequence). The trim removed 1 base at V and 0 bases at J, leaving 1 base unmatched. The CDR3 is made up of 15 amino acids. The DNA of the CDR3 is TGTGCCAGTAGTATAGCGACAGGGGGCTCCTACGAGCAGTACTTC. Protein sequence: CASSIATGGSYEQYF.

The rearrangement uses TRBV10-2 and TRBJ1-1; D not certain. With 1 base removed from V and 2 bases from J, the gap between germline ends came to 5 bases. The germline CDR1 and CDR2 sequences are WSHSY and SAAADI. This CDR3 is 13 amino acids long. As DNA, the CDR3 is TGCGCCAGCAGTGAGTTAGACAACACTGAAGCTTTCTTT. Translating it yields CASSELDNTEAFF.

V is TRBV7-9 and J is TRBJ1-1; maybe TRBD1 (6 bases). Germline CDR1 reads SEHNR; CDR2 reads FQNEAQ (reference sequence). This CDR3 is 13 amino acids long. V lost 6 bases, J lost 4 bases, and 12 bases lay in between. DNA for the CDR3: TGTGCCAGCAGTTACAGGGTTGGCACTGAAGCTTTCTTT. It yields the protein CASSYRVGTEAFF.

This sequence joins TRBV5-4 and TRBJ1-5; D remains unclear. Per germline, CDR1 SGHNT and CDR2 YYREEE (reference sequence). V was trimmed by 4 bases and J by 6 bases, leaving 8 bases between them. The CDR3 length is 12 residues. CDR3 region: CASSPFGQPQHF. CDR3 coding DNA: TGTGCCAGCAGCCCCTTTGGTCAGCCCCAGCATTTT.

The CDR3 nucleotides are TGTGCCAGCAGCCAGCGGGGGGCGGACCATGGCTACACCTTC. It translates to CASSQRGADHGYTF. This chain connects TRBV3-1 (or the pseudogene TRBV3-2) to TRBJ1-2; D may be TRBD1 (6 bases). The germline V gene encodes CDR1 LGHDT and CDR2 YNNKEL (reference sequence). Trimming stripped 3 bases from V and 6 bases from J, with 14 bases between. The CDR3 consists of 14 residues.

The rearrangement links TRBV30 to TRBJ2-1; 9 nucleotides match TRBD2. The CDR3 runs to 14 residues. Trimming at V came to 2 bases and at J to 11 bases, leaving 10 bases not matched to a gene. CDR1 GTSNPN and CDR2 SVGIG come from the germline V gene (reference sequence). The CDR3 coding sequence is TGTGCCTGGAGTAGGGCGGGGGGGCTATCCCAGCAGTTCTTC. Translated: CAWSRAGGLSQQFF.

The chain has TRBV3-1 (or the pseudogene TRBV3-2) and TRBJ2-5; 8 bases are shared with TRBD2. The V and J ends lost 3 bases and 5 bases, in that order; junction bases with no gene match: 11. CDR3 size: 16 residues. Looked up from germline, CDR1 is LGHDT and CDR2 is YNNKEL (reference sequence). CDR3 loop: CASSHQGGLAGETQYF. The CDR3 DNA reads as TGTGCCAGCAGCCACCAGGGTGGACTAGCCGGGGAGACCCAGTACTTC.

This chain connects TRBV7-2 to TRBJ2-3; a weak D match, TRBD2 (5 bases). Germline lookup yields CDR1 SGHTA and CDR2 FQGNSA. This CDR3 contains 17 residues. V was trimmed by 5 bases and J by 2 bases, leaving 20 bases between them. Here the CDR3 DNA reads TGTGCCAGCAGCCCCCTAGGCCGGACTTCCCACACAGATACGCAGTATTTT. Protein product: CASSPLGRTSHTDTQYF.